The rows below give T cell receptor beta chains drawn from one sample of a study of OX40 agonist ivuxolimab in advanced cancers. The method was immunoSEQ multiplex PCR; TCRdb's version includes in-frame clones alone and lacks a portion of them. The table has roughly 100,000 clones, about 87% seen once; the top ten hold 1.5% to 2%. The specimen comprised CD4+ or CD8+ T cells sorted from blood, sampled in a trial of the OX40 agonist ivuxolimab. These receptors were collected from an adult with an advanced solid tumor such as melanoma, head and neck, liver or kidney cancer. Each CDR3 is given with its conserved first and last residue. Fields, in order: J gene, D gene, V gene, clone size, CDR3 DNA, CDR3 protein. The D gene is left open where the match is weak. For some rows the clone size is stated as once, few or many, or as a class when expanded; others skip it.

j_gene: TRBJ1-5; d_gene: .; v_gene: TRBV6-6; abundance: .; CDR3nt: TGTGCCAGCAGTTACGATCAGGGGCATCAGCCCCAGCATTTT; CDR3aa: CASSYDQGHQPQHF
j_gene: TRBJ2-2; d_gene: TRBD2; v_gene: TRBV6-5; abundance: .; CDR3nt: TGTGCCAGCAGTTACGCGGGAGTTGTCACCGGGGAGCTGTTTTTT; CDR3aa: CASSYAGVVTGELFF
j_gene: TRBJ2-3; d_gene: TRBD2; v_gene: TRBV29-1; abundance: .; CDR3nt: TGCAGCGTCCCCCCCCCAGCGGGAAACTCAGATACGCAGTATTTT; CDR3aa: CSVPPPAGNSDTQYF
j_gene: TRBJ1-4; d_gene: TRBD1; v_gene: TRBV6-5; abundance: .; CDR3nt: TGTGCCAGCAGACAAAACAGGGGGCGCGGGGAAAAACTGTTTTTT; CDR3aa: CASRQNRGRGEKLFF
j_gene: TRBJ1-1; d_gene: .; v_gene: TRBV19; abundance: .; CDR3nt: TGTGCCAGTAGTATCGGACACATGAACACTGAAGCTTTCTTT; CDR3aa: CASSIGHMNTEAFF
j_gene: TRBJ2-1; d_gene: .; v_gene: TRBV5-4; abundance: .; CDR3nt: TGTGCCAGCACAACCGCCAGGGCTGCGGGAAATGAGCAGTTCTTC; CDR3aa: CASTTARAAGNEQFF
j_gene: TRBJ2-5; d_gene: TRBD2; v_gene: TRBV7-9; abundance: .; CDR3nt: TGTGCCAGCAGCTTGGGACTAGCGGGCCAAGAGACCCAGTACTTC; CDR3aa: CASSLGLAGQETQYF
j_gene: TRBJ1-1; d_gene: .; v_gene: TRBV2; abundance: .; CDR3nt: TGTGCCAGCAGTGGGCAGCCCTACACTGAAGCTTTCTTT; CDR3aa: CASSGQPYTEAFF
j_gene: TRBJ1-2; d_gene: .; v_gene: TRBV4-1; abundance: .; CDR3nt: TGCGCCAGCAGCCAAGATCCGGGGACATTTAATGGCTACACCTTC; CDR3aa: CASSQDPGTFNGYTF
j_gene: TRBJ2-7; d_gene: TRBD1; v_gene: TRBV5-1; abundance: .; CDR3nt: TGCGCCAGCAGCCACGGACAGGACGAGCAGTACTTC; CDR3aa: CASSHGQDEQYF
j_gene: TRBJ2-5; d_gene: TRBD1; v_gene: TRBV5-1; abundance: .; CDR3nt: TGCGCCAGCAGCCCCGGGACAGGGGTCGGAGAGACCCAGTACTTC; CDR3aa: CASSPGTGVGETQYF
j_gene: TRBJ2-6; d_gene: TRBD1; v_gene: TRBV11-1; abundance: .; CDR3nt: TGTGCCAGCAGCTTGGGGACAGGGGTCCCATCTGGGGCCAACGTCCTGACTTTC; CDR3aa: CASSLGTGVPSGANVLTF
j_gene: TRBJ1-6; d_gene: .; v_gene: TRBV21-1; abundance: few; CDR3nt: TGTGCCAGCAGCAAAGTCCGCAGGGGTTCACCCCTCCACTTT; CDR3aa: CASSKVRRGSPLHF
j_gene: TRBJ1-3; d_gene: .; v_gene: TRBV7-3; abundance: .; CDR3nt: TGTGCCAGCAGCCTAACCCCGGGACCTGGAAACACCATATATTTT; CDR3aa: CASSLTPGPGNTIYF
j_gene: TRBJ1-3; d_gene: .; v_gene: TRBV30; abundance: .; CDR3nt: TGTGCCTGGAGTGACCGGCAGGCGGTCCGAGACACCATATATTTT; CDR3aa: CAWSDRQAVRDTIYF
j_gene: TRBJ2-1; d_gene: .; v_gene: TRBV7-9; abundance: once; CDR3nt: TGTGCCAGCAGCTTAGCTCTCGCAGGGGTTACCTACAATGAGCAGTTCTTC; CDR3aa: CASSLALAGVTYNEQFF
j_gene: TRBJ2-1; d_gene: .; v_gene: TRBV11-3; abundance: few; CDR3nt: TGTGCCAGCAGCTTAGACAGCTCCTACAATGAGCAGTTCTTC; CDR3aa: CASSLDSSYNEQFF
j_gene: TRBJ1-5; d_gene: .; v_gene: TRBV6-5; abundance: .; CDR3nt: TGTGCCAGCAGTTACAGGGACGGGGATCAGCCCCAGCATTTT; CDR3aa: CASSYRDGDQPQHF
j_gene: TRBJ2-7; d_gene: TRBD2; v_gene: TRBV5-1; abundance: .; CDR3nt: TGCGCCAGCAGCTTGGAACTAGCGTCCACCTACGAGCAGTACTTC; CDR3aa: CASSLELASTYEQYF
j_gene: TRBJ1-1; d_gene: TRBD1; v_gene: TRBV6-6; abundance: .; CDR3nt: TGTGCCAGCAGTTGGGGACAGGCGAACACTGAAGCTTTCTTT; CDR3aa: CASSWGQANTEAFF
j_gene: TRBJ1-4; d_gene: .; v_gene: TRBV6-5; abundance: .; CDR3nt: TGTGCCAGCAGCCCCGAGGTAGGGGCAAAACTGTTTTTT; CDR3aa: CASSPEVGAKLFF
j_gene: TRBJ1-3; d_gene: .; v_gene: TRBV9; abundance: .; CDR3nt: TGTGCCAGCAGTTTCAGCTCTGGAAACACCATATATTTT; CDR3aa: CASSFSSGNTIYF